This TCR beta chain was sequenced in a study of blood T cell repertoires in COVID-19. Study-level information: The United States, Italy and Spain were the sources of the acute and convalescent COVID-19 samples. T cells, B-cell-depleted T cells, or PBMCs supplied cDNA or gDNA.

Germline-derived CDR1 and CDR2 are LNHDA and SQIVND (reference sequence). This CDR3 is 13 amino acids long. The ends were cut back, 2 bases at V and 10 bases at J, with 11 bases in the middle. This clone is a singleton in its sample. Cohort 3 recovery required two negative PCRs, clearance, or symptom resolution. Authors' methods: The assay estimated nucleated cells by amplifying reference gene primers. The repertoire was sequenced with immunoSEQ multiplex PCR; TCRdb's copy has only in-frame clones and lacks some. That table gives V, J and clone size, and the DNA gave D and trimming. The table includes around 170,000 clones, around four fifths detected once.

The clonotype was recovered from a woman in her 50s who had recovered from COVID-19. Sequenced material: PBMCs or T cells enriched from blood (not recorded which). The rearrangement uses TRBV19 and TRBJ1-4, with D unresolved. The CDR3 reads CASSITGGGKLFF. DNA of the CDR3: TGTGCCAGTAGTATAACCGGCGGAGGAAAACTGTTTTTT.